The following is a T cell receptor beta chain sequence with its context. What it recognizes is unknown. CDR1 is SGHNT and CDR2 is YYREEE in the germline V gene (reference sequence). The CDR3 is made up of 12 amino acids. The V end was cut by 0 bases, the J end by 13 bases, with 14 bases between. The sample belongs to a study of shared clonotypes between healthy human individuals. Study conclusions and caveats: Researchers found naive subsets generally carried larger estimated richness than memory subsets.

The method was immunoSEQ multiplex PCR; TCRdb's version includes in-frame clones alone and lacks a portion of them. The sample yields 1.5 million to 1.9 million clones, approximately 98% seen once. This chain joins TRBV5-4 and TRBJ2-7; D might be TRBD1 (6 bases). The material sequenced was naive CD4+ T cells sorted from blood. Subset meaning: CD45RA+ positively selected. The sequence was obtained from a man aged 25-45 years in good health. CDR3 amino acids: CASSLEQGVLYF. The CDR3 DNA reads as TGTGCCAGCAGCTTGGAACAGGGCGTTTTATACTTC.